This T cell receptor beta chain was found in a study of T cell responses to AZD1222 COVID-19 vaccine. General study points: Regions 160-218 and 743-854 held dominance among vaccine-associated CD4 TCRs, which spanned spike. Reportedly, nearly half of unique spike TCRs recognized epitopes outside B.1.351/B.1.1.7 mutations. Females outnumbered males among donors, who were mostly white British; clonal diversity was possibly underestimated.

Clones were read by immunoSEQ multiplex PCR, and TCRdb kept only the in-frame ones, dropping some. This table holds tens of thousands of clones, roughly 87% found once. Remarks on this clone: The antigen is undetermined.

Trimming stripped 2 bases from V and 8 bases from J, with 12 bases between. Germline V lookup: CDR1 KGHSY, CDR2 FQNENV. The CDR3 extends over 13 amino acids. The clonotype comes from an adult who received the AZD1222 COVID-19 vaccine. The J gene is TRBJ1-2, the V gene TRBV16; D not certain. Sample: peripheral blood, taken 28 days after the second AZD1222 dose. CDR3 coding DNA: TGTGCCAGCAGCCAAGCCTTGGTCCAGGGCTACACCTTC. It encodes CASSQALVQGYTF.